This is a list of T cell receptor beta chains from one sample in a study of blood T cell repertoires in COVID-19. Profiling relied on immunoSEQ multiplex PCR, and the TCRdb table lists in-frame clones only, not all of them. The sample lists 140,000 to 150,000 clones, roughly 86% seen once, with about 15% in the top ten. Sample: peripheral blood. The receptors shown here come from a human donor with acute or convalescent COVID-19. The donor label of this sample is uncertain. The CDR3 runs from the conserved cysteine through the conserved F or W. Clone size is given for some rows only: seen once, a few or many times, or a class if the clone is expanded.

TRBJ2-7,TRBV10-3,15,-,CAISPPGTGIYEQYF
TRBJ1-5,TRBV20-1,14,-,CSASDIHSKTAQHF
TRBJ2-3,TRBV27,15,-,CASSSNLAGIGTQYF
TRBJ1-1,TRBV7-5,16,-,CARSFGTGGMNTEAFF
TRBJ2-7,TRBV11-2,11,-,CASSSSYEQYF
TRBJ1-2,TRBV4-3,15,-,CASSQPPRGGRGYTF
TRBJ2-3,TRBV14,15,-,CASSQRGHRTDTQYF
TRBJ2-3,TRBV7-2,17,-,CASSLVSGGGNTDTQYF
TRBJ2-7,TRBV7-9,11,-,CASTRSYEQYF
TRBJ2-2,TRBV10-3,17,-,CAISFTGAGGNTGELFF
TRBJ2-1,TRBV11-3,13,-,CASSGRQNNEQFF
TRBJ1-5,TRBV6-6,16,once,CASSYSYSSGNQPQHF
TRBJ1-3,TRBV6-5,14,-,CASSYSPGGNTIYF
TRBJ2-1,TRBV19,14,-,CASSIGHRGDEQFF
TRBJ1-2,TRBV30,10,once,CAWVGAGYTF
TRBJ1-3,TRBV7-9,17,-,CASSPPGQTWAGNTIYF
TRBJ2-5,TRBV3-1/TRBV3-2,16,-,CASRPGLAGIQETQYF
TRBJ1-5,TRBV4-2,13,-,CASSQEGGQPQHF
TRBJ2-5,TRBV19,14,-,CASSTAGIQETQYF
TRBJ2-7,TRBV5-6,15,-,CASSLPPGTAYEQYF
TRBJ2-1,TRBV6-4,13,-,CASAASGGSEQFF
TRBJ1-2,TRBV6-6,13,-,CASRATGGYGYTF
TRBJ2-1,TRBV30,16,-,CAWSVGDRSAYNEQFF
TRBJ1-1,TRBV6-2/TRBV6-3,13,-,CASSRTDKTEAFF
TRBJ1-1,TRBV29-1,12,-,CSGGQMNTEAFF
TRBJ1-1,TRBV23-1,11,-,CASSLDTEAFF
TRBJ1-6,TRBV2,13,-,CASKGQGNSPLHF
TRBJ1-5,TRBV6-5,14,-,CASNIDYSNQPQHF
TRBJ1-1,TRBV3-1/TRBV3-2,13,-,CASSSSRGTEAFF
TRBJ1-2,TRBV29-1,13,once,CSVGGVGSYGYTF
TRBJ1-1,TRBV6-6,12,-,CASIDSYTEAFF
TRBJ1-3,TRBV5-6,16,once,CASSIRQVRSGNTIYF
TRBJ2-2,TRBV15,14,-,CATSRGANTGELFF
TRBJ2-1,TRBV6-2/TRBV6-3,17,once,CASSYRARTGGIDEQFF
TRBJ2-6,TRBV7-2,16,few,CASSPRLTSGANVLTF
TRBJ1-5,TRBV29-1,16,once,CSVAQGAGSGNQPQHF
TRBJ1-1,TRBV7-2,14,-,CASSPRIRGTEAFF
TRBJ2-7,TRBV10-2,11,-,CASSGGYEQYF
TRBJ1-1,TRBV6-5,16,once,CASSYSGGIRGTEAFF
TRBJ2-4,TRBV27,15,once,CASSPWDRGKNIQYF
TRBJ2-7,TRBV3-1/TRBV3-2,14,-,CASSQDRSSYEQYF
TRBJ1-6,TRBV7-2,14,few,CASSRGGADSPLHF
TRBJ2-3,TRBV30,15,-,CAWSPTGGPTDTQYF
TRBJ1-2,TRBV19,11,few,CASTAGRGYTF
TRBJ2-7,TRBV3-1/TRBV3-2,14,-,CASSPHPQGVGQYF
TRBJ1-5,TRBV12-2,19,once,CASRPKMCLAGQSNQPQHF
TRBJ1-4,TRBV7-9,16,-,CASSLVSGGTNEKLFF
TRBJ1-1,TRBV6-2/TRBV6-3,15,-,CASSYFDRAKSEAFF
TRBJ2-1,TRBV30,15,-,CAWSPQGALRNEQFF
TRBJ2-7,TRBV5-1,16,-,CASSLDRGKGAYEQYF
TRBJ2-2,TRBV6-1,15,once,CASSESTGHPGELFF
TRBJ1-1,TRBV6-1,13,-,CASSEPDRGITFF
TRBJ2-3,TRBV6-1,13,-,CASSEIAADTQYF
TRBJ1-2,TRBV7-9,14,-,CASSLGQAFSGYTF
TRBJ1-2,TRBV7-8,15,-,CASSTDRGFLGGYTF